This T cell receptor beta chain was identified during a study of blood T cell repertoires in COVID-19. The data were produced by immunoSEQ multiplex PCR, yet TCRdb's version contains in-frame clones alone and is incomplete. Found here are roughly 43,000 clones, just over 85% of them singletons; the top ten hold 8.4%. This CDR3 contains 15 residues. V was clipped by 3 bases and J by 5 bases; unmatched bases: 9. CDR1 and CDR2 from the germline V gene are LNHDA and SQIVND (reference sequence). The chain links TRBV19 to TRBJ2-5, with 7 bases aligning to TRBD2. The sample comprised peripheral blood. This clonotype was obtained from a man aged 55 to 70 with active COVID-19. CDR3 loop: CASSMGTGGGETQYF. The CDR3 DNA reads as TGTGCCAGTAGTATGGGGACGGGAGGAGGGGAGACCCAGTACTTC.